What follows are 12 T cell receptor beta chains derived from one specimen sequenced in a study of T cell changes during pregnancy in multiple sclerosis. The method was immunoSEQ multiplex PCR; TCRdb's version includes in-frame clones alone and lacks a portion of them. The table records 40,000 to 45,000 clones, nearly 90% of them present only once. Sequences were derived from CD4+ T cells from peripheral blood mononuclear cells, sampled after pregnancy. These receptors all come from a female donor with multiple sclerosis, enrolled in a pregnancy study.

The chain carries TRBV9 and TRBJ2-3; a weak D match, TRBD1 (5 bases). V dropped 4 bases and J dropped 2 bases, with 11 bases sitting between them. CDR3 length: 14 residues. Germline CDR1 and CDR2: SGDLS and YYNGEE. The CDR3 spells CASSYKGITDTQYF. In nucleotides, the CDR3 is TGTGCCAGCAGCTATAAGGGGATCACAGATACGCAGTATTTT. Full variable domain (remainder filled in from reference TRBV9 and TRBJ2-3): DSGVTQTPKHLITATGQRVTLRCSPRSGDLSVYWYQQSLDQGLQFLIQYYNGEERAKGNILERFSAQQFPDLHSELNLSSLELGDSALYFCASSYKGITDTQYFGPGTRLTVL.

The gene calls are TRBV2 and TRBJ1-1, with TRBD1 matching over 8 bases. The CDR3 runs to 13 residues. The V gene's germline CDR1 is SNHLY and CDR2 FYNNEI. The V gene end was trimmed by 6 bases and the J gene end by 7 bases; junction bases not matched to a gene: 7. This chain's CDR3 is CASRGQGAHEAFF. Written as DNA, the CDR3 is TGTGCCAGCAGGGGGCAGGGGGCGCATGAAGCTTTCTTT.

CDR3: CASSGHLRGGYTF. As DNA, the CDR3 is TGTGCCAGCAGCGGCCATCTAAGGGGTGGCTACACCTTC. V is TRBV7-2 and J is TRBJ1-2, with a weak D call TRBD1 (5 bases). The V end lost 5 bases, the J end lost 7 bases, and 14 bases lay between the germline ends. The CDR3 length is 13 residues. Germline V lookup: CDR1 SGHTA, CDR2 FQGNSA.

This rearrangement joins TRBV10-1 to TRBJ2-3; no clear D. V dropped 0 bases and J dropped 6 bases, with 4 bases sitting between them. CDR1 is WNHNN and CDR2 is SYGVQD in the germline V gene (reference sequence). This CDR3 is built from 12 residues. CDR3 bases: TGCGCCAGCAGTGAGTCCATCGATACGCAGTATTTT. Its protein product is CASSESIDTQYF.

The chain uses TRBV5-1 and TRBJ2-7; a possible D gene is TRBD1 (6 bases). The CDR3 is 15 residues long. Germline CDR1 and CDR2: SGHRS and YFSETQ. The V end lost 0 bases, the J end lost 2 bases, and 12 bases lay between the germline ends. The CDR3 reads CASSLAGTLTYEQYF. The DNA for the CDR3 is TGCGCCAGCAGCTTGGCCGGGACACTAACCTACGAGCAGTACTTC. Full variable domain (outside the CDR3, taken from reference TRBV5-1 and TRBJ2-7): KAGVTQTPRYLIKTRGQQVTLSCSPISGHRSVSWYQQTPGQGLQFLFEYFSETQRNKGNFPGRFSGRQFSNSRSEMNVSTLELGDSALYLCASSLAGTLTYEQYFGPGTRLTVT.

The rearrangement links TRBV5-6 to TRBJ2-3; 9 bases line up with TRBD2. V shed 0 bases and J 3 bases; nucleotides not matched to a gene: 8. Germline V gene lookup returns CDR1 SGHDT and CDR2 YYEEEE. The CDR3 sequence is 17 residues long. The CDR3 protein is CASSLVRGGIRTDTQYF. In DNA, the CDR3 is TGTGCCAGCAGCTTGGTGCGGGGGGGAATCAGGACAGATACGCAGTATTTT.

This chain connects TRBV4-3 to TRBJ1-4, with D unresolved. The CDR3 covers 17 residues. V was pared by 0 bases and J by 0 bases, with 11 bases between. The V gene's germline CDR1 is LGHNA and CDR2 YSLEER. The CDR3 spells CASSQDVRVATNEKLFF. The CDR3 DNA sequence: TGCGCCAGCAGCCAAGATGTGAGGGTCGCAACTAATGAAAAACTGTTTTTT.

This chain connects TRBV30 to TRBJ1-2; D is undetermined. Trimming cost V 3 bases and J 4 bases, with 18 bases left between them. Germline V CDR1 and CDR2: GTSNPN, SVGIG (reference sequence). CDR3 length equals 15 residues. The CDR3 sequence: CAWSPATGAGYGYTF. In DNA, the CDR3 is TGTGCCTGGAGCCCCGCAACGGGCGCGGGCTATGGCTACACCTTC.

The sample holds a few counts of this clone. The rearrangement uses TRBV11-2 and TRBJ1-2; 11 bases map to TRBD1. Germline CDR1 is SGHAT and CDR2 is FQNNGV. V gave up 0 bases and J gave up 0 bases; unmatched junction bases: 6. The CDR3 is 18 amino acids. The CDR3 DNA reads as TGTGCCAGCAGCTTAGATCCCGGACAGGGGGCTCCTAACTATGGCTACACCTTC. This sequence encodes CASSLDPGQGAPNYGYTF.

This clone was picked up one time. This CDR3 reads CASRKLAGHNEQFF. The CDR3, as DNA: TGTGCCAGCAGGAAACTAGCGGGCCACAATGAGCAGTTCTTC. V usage is TRBV27 and J usage is TRBJ2-1; 9 bases line up with TRBD2. Germline V lookup: CDR1 MNHEY, CDR2 SMNVEV (reference sequence). V trimming: 6 bases; J trimming: 5 bases; junction bases outside the gene matches: 5. The CDR3 loop spans 14 amino acids.

J is TRBJ1-5 and V is TRBV7-2; a possible D gene is TRBD1 (5 bases). Germline V gives CDR1 SGHTA, CDR2 FQGNSA. The CDR3 covers 15 residues. The V gene lost 5 bases and the J gene lost 6 bases, with 17 bases spanning the gap. The CDR3 loop reads CASSHSGGGGQPQHF. CDR3 sequence (DNA): TGTGCCAGCAGCCATAGCGGGGGGGGAGGTCAGCCCCAGCATTTT.

The chain links TRBV10-3 to TRBJ1-2, with D perhaps TRBD1 (5 bases). V was trimmed by 4 bases and J by 5 bases, leaving 11 bases between them. Germline CDR1 and CDR2: ENHRY and SYGVKD. CDR3 length equals 13 residues. This CDR3 is CAISAYGAYGYTF. The CDR3 nucleotides read TGTGCCATCAGTGCGTATGGGGCGTATGGCTACACCTTC.